A single sample gave rise to the 26 T cell receptor beta chains below, sequenced in a study of T cell repertoires in cytomegalovirus infection. TCRdb reprocessed the reads via MiXCR and lists one record per CDR3 protein. The repertoire holds roughly 120,000 distinct CDR3 sequences, approximately 30% seen once, with 58% in the top ten. Their antigens remain unidentified. The specimen was CD8+ T cells from cultured PBMCs, collected from culture after CMV antigen stimulation. The receptors come from a human donor in good health (CMV status not recorded). Some clones in this sample may be carry-over from other donors' samples.

This clonotype was recorded many times. The V call is TRBV27, the J call TRBJ2-3, with D hard to call. Per germline, CDR1 MNHEY and CDR2 SMNVEV (reference sequence). The CDR3 contains 14 residues. Trimming pared 3 bases from V and 0 bases from J, leaving 7 bases between. The CDR3 is CASSLRDSTDTQYF. The CDR3, as DNA: TGTGCCAGCAGTTTGAGAGATAGCACAGATACGCAGTATTTT.

As to this clonotype: Germline and junction disagree at one end, which may indicate a read error. The V call is TRBV20-1, the J call TRBJ2-5; 9 bases fit TRBD2. The CDR3 loop spans 17 amino acids. The V gene's germline CDR1 is DFQATT and CDR2 SNEGSKA (reference sequence). The chain's CDR3 is CGAREGGSGGLQEIQYF. In DNA, the CDR3 is TGCGGTGCTAGAGAAGGGGGTAGCGGGGGCCTCCAAGAGATCCAGTACTTC.

Only a few counts were recorded for this clonotype. The chain is built from TRBV4-1 and TRBJ2-7; TRBD1 matches 8 bases. Trimming cost V 4 bases and J 6 bases; bases outside gene matches: 8. This CDR3 contains 14 residues. CDR1 and CDR2 from the germline V gene are MGHRA and YSYEKL. The CDR3 DNA is TGCGCCAGCAGCCCGGGGACAGGAAACATCGAGCAGTACTTC. Protein product: CASSPGTGNIEQYF.

The chain combines TRBV19 with TRBJ1-5, with 9 bases aligning to TRBD1. The germline V gene has CDR1 LNHDA and CDR2 SQIVND (reference sequence). The V segment lost 5 bases and the J segment 3 bases; nucleotides outside the gene matches: 5. The CDR3 is made up of 15 amino acids. The CDR3 protein is CASSPWDRDNQPQHF. In nucleotides, the CDR3 is TGTGCCAGTAGTCCGTGGGACAGGGACAATCAGCCCCAGCATTTT.

This clonotype was seen a single time. The chain is built from TRBV7-3 and TRBJ2-3; 8 bases match TRBD2. V dropped 2 bases and J dropped 2; count of bases not matched to a gene: 6. Germline CDR1 is SGHTA and CDR2 is FQGTGA. The CDR3 totals 16 residues. CDR3 protein: CASSLYGGDLTDTQYF. The DNA of the CDR3 is TGTGCCAGCAGCTTATACGGGGGGGACCTCACAGATACGCAGTATTTT.

The chain links TRBV7-9 to TRBJ2-1, with 8 bases lining up with TRBD2. The ends lost 4 bases at V and 7 bases at J; junction bases unmatched: 21. CDR1 is SEHNR and CDR2 is FQNEAQ in the germline V gene (reference sequence). There are 19 residues in the CDR3. The CDR3 bases are TGTGCCAGCAGCTACCCGACTAGCGACCTTAAAGTCCTTCGGAATGAGCAGTTCTTC. This gives the protein CASSYPTSDLKVLRNEQFF.

The sample holds a few counts of this clonotype. The chain is built from TRBV7-6 and TRBJ2-7, with TRBD1 identical over 7 bases. Germline-derived CDR1 and CDR2 are SGHVS and FNYEAQ. J was trimmed by 1 base and V by 4 bases; bases with no gene match: 1. The CDR3 is made up of 13 amino acids. The chain's CDR3 is CASSWGQSYEQYF. The CDR3 DNA sequence: TGTGCCAGCAGCTGGGGACAGTCCTACGAGCAGTACTTC.

The chain couples TRBV4-1 to TRBJ2-7; D possibly corresponds to TRBD1 (6 bases). From germline, CDR1 is MGHRA and CDR2 YSYEKL. Between the trimmed V and J ends, which lost 1 base and 6 bases, there was a span of 16 bases. The CDR3 consists of 15 residues. The CDR3 protein is CASSQVSARGSEQYF. The DNA for the CDR3 is TGCGCCAGCAGCCAAGTGTCCGCCAGGGGAAGCGAGCAGTACTTC.

This clonotype was seen at least ten times. The rearrangement uses TRBV7-8 and TRBJ2-3; D is unclear. The ends were cut back, 1 base at V and 4 bases at J, with 6 bases in the middle. The CDR3 runs 13 residues. Germline lookup yields CDR1 SGHVS and CDR2 FQNEAQ. CDR3 protein: CASSLGLADTQYF. The CDR3 DNA reads TGTGCCAGCAGCTTAGGTTTAGCAGATACGCAGTATTTT.

The sample holds a few counts of this clonotype. V is TRBV27 and J is TRBJ1-6; D gene unclear. With 4 bases removed from V and 7 bases from J, the gap between germline ends came to 14 bases. The CDR3 spans 15 residues. CDR1 is MNHEY and CDR2 is SMNVEV in the germline V gene (reference sequence). DNA for the CDR3: TGTGCCAGCAGTTCGAATTATGACACCAATTCACCCCTCCACTTT. Translation: CASSSNYDTNSPLHF.

CDR3 nucleotides: TGTGCCAGCAGTTACTCGGTCGGTCTAGCGGCCGACAATGAGCAGTTCTTC. Residues: CASSYSVGLAADNEQFF. The chain is built from TRBV6-5 and TRBJ2-1, with 7 bases aligning to TRBD2. The CDR3 has 17 amino acids. The germline V gene encodes CDR1 MNHEY and CDR2 SVGAGI. V dropped 0 bases and J dropped 5; count of bases not matched to a gene: 10.

This clonotype was picked up many times. The chain is built from TRBV28 and TRBJ2-5; 7 nucleotides align to TRBD2. The CDR3 sequence is 13 residues long. After removal of 7 bases from V and 5 bases from J, the junction contained 7 bases not matched to a gene. Germline CDR1 and CDR2: MDHEN and SYDVKM. This chain's CDR3 is CASTSLGGETQYF. In DNA, the CDR3 is TGTGCCAGCACCTCACTGGGAGGGGAGACCCAGTACTTC.

The J gene is TRBJ1-3, the V gene TRBV12-3 or TRBV12-4, with no clear D. Trimming stripped 7 bases from V and 0 bases from J, with 16 bases between. There are 16 residues in the CDR3. CDR3 DNA: TGTGCCAGCAACATTGGACTGCCGCGCTCTGGAAACACCATATATTTT. Residues: CASNIGLPRSGNTIYF.

This clonotype has a count of ten or more. The gene calls are TRBV7-6 and TRBJ1-2, with TRBD1 matching 7 bases. The germline gives CDR1 SGHVS, CDR2 FNYEAQ. The CDR3 loop spans 16 amino acids. After removal of 5 bases from V and 5 bases from J, the junction contained 14 bases not matched to a gene. In DNA form, the CDR3 reads TGTGCCAGCAGCAAAGGGACCGGGACAGACCCTTATGGCTACACCTTC. Protein sequence: CASSKGTGTDPYGYTF.

The chain combines TRBV12-3 or TRBV12-4 with TRBJ1-5, with D unresolved. V dropped 2 bases and J dropped 3 bases, with 5 bases sitting between them. CDR3 length: 13 amino acids. CDR3 in DNA: TGTGCCAGCAGTTTATTGCTCAATCAGCCCCAGCATTTT. As protein: CASSLLLNQPQHF.

The table lists this clonotype with a few counts. The CDR3 bases are TGTGCCAGCAGCGCAGTCCGGGGTCCTAATGGAGAGCAGTACTTC. It encodes CASSAVRGPNGEQYF. The chain joins TRBV6-6 to TRBJ2-7, with D possibly being TRBD2 (5 bases). CDR3 length: 15 amino acids. V was trimmed by 6 bases and J by 7 bases, leaving 22 bases between them. CDR1 is MNHNY, CDR2 SVGAGI, per germline (reference sequence).

The chain couples TRBV7-9 to TRBJ2-7; D gene uncertain. V was pared by 5 bases and J by 5 bases, with 22 bases between. CDR3 length equals 16 residues. Germline V CDR1 and CDR2: SEHNR, FQNEAQ (reference sequence). This chain's CDR3 is CASSPSQIGSTHEQYF. CDR3 sequence (DNA): TGTGCCAGCAGCCCCTCCCAAATCGGGTCGACCCACGAGCAGTACTTC. Full variable domain (outside the CDR3, taken from reference TRBV7-9 and TRBJ2-7): DTGVSQNPRHKITKRGQNVTFRCDPISEHNRLYWYRQTLGQGPEFLTYFQNEAQLEKSRLLSDRFSAERPKGSFSTLEIQRTEQGDSAMYLCASSPSQIGSTHEQYFGPGTRLTVT.

This clonotype was observed a few times. V is TRBV7-6 and J is TRBJ2-7; D not certain. With 5 bases removed from V and 5 bases from J, the gap between germline ends came to 13 bases. Looked up from germline, CDR1 is SGHVS and CDR2 is FNYEAQ. The CDR3 extends over 13 amino acids. CDR3 nucleotides: TGTGCCAGCAGCCCCCGGGTGGGCGACGAGCAGTACTTC. Amino acid sequence: CASSPRVGDEQYF.

This clonotype was picked up many times. V usage is TRBV7-6 and J usage is TRBJ1-6, with D perhaps matching TRBD1 (6 bases). The germline gives CDR1 SGHVS, CDR2 FNYEAQ. V gave up 4 bases and J gave up 3 bases, with 16 bases separating them. There are 17 residues in the CDR3. The chain's CDR3 is CASSSRRGSVYNSPLHF. Here the CDR3 DNA reads TGTGCCAGCAGCTCCCGAAGGGGGTCAGTCTATAATTCACCCCTCCACTTT. The full variable domain, with the rest looked up from reference TRBV7-6 and TRBJ1-6, is GAGVSQSPRYKVTKRGQDVALRCDPISGHVSLYWYRQALGQGPEFLTYFNYEAQQDKSGLPNDRFSAERPEGSISTLTIQRTEQRDSAMYRCASSSRRGSVYNSPLHFGNGTRLTVT.

This sequence joins TRBV4-1 and TRBJ1-2; no definite D call. The V and J ends lost 1 base and 2 bases respectively, with 11 bases between them. From germline, CDR1 is MGHRA and CDR2 YSYEKL. The CDR3 loop spans 15 amino acids. This CDR3 is CASSQGLPTNYGYTF. DNA of the CDR3: TGCGCCAGCAGCCAAGGGTTACCCACCAACTATGGCTACACCTTC.

The rearrangement links TRBV7-2 to TRBJ2-4, with 7 positions matching TRBD2. From germline, CDR1 is SGHTA and CDR2 FQGNSA. The junction had 9 bases not matched to a gene; V was cut back by 5 bases and J by 8 bases. This CDR3 comprises 14 residues. The CDR3 sequence: CASSPRRGRDIQYF. In nucleotides, the CDR3 is TGTGCCAGCAGCCCCCGACGGGGGAGGGACATTCAGTACTTC.

This chain links TRBV7-2 with TRBJ2-5, with 7 bases aligning to TRBD2. This CDR3 region has 18 residues. Per the germline V gene, CDR1 is SGHTA and CDR2 is FQGNSA. The V gene end was trimmed by 1 base and the J gene end by 3 bases; junction bases not matched to a gene: 14. This CDR3 reads CASSLGGAATGGKETQYF. The CDR3 DNA sequence: TGTGCCAGCAGCTTAGGTGGGGCGGCTACGGGAGGTAAAGAGACCCAGTACTTC.

This clonotype was recorded many times. One end of the junction does not line up with germline, which may come from a read error. V gene TRBV7-7 combines with J gene TRBJ2-5; TRBD1 or TRBD2 may be the D gene (5 bases each). Germline CDR1 SSHAT, CDR2 FNYEAQ (reference sequence). This CDR3 has 15 amino acids. CDR3 sequence reads: CASSLLLGVGETQYF. DNA for the CDR3: TGTGCTAGCAGCTTATTACTAGGGGTTGGGGAGACCCAGTACTTC. Looking up the rest from reference TRBV7-7 and TRBJ2-5 gives the full variable domain: GAGVSQSPRYKVTKRGQDVTLRCDPISSHATLYWYQQALGQGPEFLTYFNYEAQPDKSGLPSDRFSAERPEGSISTLTIQRTEQRDSAMYRCASSLLLGVGETQYFGPGTRLLVL.

The chain combines TRBV5-4 with TRBJ2-5; TRBD2 matches 8 bases. The V gene end was trimmed by 0 bases and the J gene end by 8 bases; junction bases not matched to a gene: 12. Germline V gene data show CDR1 as SGHNT and CDR2 as YYREEE (reference sequence). This CDR3 is 16 amino acids long. DNA for the CDR3: TGTGCCAGCAGCTTGGCCTTGGCGGGAGGTGGAGACACCCAGTACTTC. Amino acid sequence: CASSLALAGGGDTQYF. Full variable domain (outside the CDR3, taken from reference TRBV5-4 and TRBJ2-5): ETGVTQSPTHLIKTRGQQVTLRCSSQSGHNTVSWYQQALGQGPQFIFQYYREEENGRGNFPPRFSGLQFPNYSSELNVNALELDDSALYLCASSLALAGGGDTQYFGPGTRLLVL.

Note on this clonotype: Compared with germline, one end of the junction differs, possibly owing to a read error. This chain connects TRBV5-4 to TRBJ2-1, with TRBD1 matching over 7 bases. Germline V gene sequence: CDR1 SGHNT, CDR2 YYREEE (reference sequence). There are 12 residues in the CDR3. CDR3 DNA: TGTGCCAGCAGGTTGCAACAGGGGCTCTCCATCTTC. This codes for CASRLQQGLSIF.

This clonotype was picked up many times. The rearrangement uses TRBV12-3 or TRBV12-4 and TRBJ1-5; perhaps TRBD1 as D (5 bases). This CDR3 is built from 15 residues. V lost 6 bases, J lost 0 bases, and 12 bases lay in between. CDR3 nucleotide sequence: TGTGCCAGCAGCTCAGGGCCTTATAGCAATCAGCCCCAGCATTTT. Its translation is CASSSGPYSNQPQHF.